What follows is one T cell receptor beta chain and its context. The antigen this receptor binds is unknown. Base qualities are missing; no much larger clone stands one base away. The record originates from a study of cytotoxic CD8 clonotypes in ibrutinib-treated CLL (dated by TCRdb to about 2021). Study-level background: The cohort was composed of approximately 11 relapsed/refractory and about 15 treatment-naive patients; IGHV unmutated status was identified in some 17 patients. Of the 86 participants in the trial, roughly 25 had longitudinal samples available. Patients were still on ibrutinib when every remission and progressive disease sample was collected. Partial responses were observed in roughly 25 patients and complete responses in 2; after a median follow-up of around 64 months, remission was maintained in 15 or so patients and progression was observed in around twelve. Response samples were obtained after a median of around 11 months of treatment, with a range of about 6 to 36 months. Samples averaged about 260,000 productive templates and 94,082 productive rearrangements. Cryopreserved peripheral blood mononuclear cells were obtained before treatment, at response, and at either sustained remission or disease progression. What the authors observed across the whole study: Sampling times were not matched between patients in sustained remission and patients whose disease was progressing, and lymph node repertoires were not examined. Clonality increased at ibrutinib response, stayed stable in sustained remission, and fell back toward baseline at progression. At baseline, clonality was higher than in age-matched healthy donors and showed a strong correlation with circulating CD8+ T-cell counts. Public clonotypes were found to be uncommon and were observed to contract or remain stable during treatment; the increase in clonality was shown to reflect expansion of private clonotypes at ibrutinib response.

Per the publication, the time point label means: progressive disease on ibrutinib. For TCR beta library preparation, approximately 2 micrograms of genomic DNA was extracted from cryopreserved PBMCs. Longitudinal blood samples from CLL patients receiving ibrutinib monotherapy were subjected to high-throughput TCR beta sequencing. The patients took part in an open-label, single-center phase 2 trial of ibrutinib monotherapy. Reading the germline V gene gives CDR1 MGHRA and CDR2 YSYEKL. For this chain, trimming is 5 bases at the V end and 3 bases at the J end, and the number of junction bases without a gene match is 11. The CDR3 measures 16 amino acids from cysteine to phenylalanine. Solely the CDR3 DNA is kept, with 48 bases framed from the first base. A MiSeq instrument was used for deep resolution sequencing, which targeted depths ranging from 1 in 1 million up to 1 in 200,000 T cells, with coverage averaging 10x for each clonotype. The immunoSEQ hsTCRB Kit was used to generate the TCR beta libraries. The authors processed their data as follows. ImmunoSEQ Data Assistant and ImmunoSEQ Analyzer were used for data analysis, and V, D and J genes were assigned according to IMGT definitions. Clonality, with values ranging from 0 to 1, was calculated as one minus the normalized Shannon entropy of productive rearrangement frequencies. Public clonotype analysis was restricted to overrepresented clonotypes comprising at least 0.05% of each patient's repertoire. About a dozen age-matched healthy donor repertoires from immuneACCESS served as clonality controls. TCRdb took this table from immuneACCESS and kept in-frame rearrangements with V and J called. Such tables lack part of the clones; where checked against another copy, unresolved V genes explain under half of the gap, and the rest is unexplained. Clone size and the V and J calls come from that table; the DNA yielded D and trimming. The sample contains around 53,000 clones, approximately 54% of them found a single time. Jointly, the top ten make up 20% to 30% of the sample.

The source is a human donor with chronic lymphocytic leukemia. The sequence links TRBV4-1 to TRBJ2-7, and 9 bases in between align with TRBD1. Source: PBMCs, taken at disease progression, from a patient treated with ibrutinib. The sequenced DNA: TGCGCCAGCAGCTCCTATCCCGGGACAGGGAACTACGAGCAGTACTTC. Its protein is CASSSYPGTGNYEQYF.